Below are 11 T cell receptor beta chains sequenced from a single sample in a study of Graves' ophthalmopathy and Graves' hyperthyroidism. TCR beta CDR3 amplification used RNA transcripts. A first-round RT-PCR used HTBI primers, followed by a second-round multiplex PCR. TCRdb independently ran MiXCR on the multiplex PCR reads; one entry per CDR3 protein. The table shows more than 300,000 distinct CDR3 sequences, with 15% occurring only once. Sequenced input: peripheral blood. The receptors derive from a woman aged 18 to 35 with stable Graves' hyperthyroidism.

The table lists this clonotype with many counts. The chain has TRBV2 and TRBJ1-3; D gene ambiguous. With 8 bases removed from V and 0 bases from J, the gap between germline ends came to 11 bases. The CDR3 spans 14 residues. Germline assignment: CDR1 SNHLY and CDR2 FYNNEI. CDR3: CASLARLSGNTIYF. For the CDR3, the DNA is TGTGCCAGCCTAGCGCGACTCTCTGGAAACACCATATATTTT.

With respect to this clonotype: Given the absence of the conserved phenylalanine or tryptophan at the CDR3 end, a read error is likely. The chain recombines TRBV5-1 with TRBJ2-2, with D perhaps matching TRBD1 (7 bases). This CDR3 spans 16 amino acids. Germline V gives CDR1 SGHRS, CDR2 YFSETQ. Trimming removed 1 base at V and 4 bases at J, with 14 bases between. As DNA, the CDR3 is TGCGCCAGCAGCTTGTCGAGACAGGGAGGCACCGGGGAGCTGTTTGTT. Protein: CASSLSRQGGTGELFV.

In its sample, this clonotype was seen many times. V usage is TRBV2 and J usage is TRBJ1-5; D perhaps matches TRBD1 (6 bases). The CDR3 is 15 residues long. Trimming left V 4 bases short and J 2 bases short, with 12 bases between. The germline V gene encodes CDR1 SNHLY and CDR2 FYNNEI. This CDR3 reads CASSVGGGGNQPQHF. In nucleotides, the CDR3 is TGTGCCAGCAGTGTCGGCGGGGGCGGCAATCAGCCCCAGCATTTT.

Ten or more counts support this clonotype. This chain uses TRBV6-1 with TRBJ2-7; D possibly corresponds to TRBD1 (6 bases). CDR1 MNHNS and CDR2 SASEGT come from the germline V gene. There are 14 residues in the CDR3. V was shortened by 7 bases and J by 2 bases, with 15 bases between the two germline ends. The CDR3 loop is CASMNHQGTYEQYF. CDR3 in DNA: TGTGCCAGCATGAACCACCAGGGGACCTACGAGCAGTACTTC.

This clonotype has more than one count but fewer than ten. This chain links TRBV19 with TRBJ1-6; D is unclear. Per the germline V gene, CDR1 is LNHDA and CDR2 is SQIVND (reference sequence). The V gene lost 5 bases and the J gene lost 8 bases, with 10 bases spanning the gap. There are 13 residues in the CDR3. CDR3 nucleotides: TGTGCCAGTAGTTTTCCATCGGATTCACCCCTCCACTTT. Encoded protein: CASSFPSDSPLHF.

The chain joins TRBV5-1 to TRBJ2-2; 9 bases line up with TRBD2. Looked up from germline, CDR1 is SGHRS and CDR2 is YFSETQ. V shed 1 base and J 6 bases; nucleotides not matched to a gene: 7. The length of the CDR3 is 16 residues. CDR3 sequence: CASSLSVAGVAGELFF. CDR3 sequence (DNA): TGCGCCAGCAGCTTGTCGGTAGCGGGAGTAGCCGGGGAGCTGTTTTTT.

In this sample, this clonotype turned up many times. The chain couples TRBV14 to TRBJ2-7, with TRBD2 matching over 10 bases. CDR3 length: 15 amino acids. The germline V gene has CDR1 SGHDN and CDR2 FVKESK. The J segment lost 4 bases and the V segment lost 3 bases, leaving 6 bases of the junction unmatched. CDR3 sequence (DNA): TGTGCCAGCAGCCACGCTAGCGGGGGAGGGTACGAGCAGTACTTC. Translating it yields CASSHASGGGYEQYF.

This clonotype was seen ten or more times. V is TRBV19 and J is TRBJ1-2; 9 nucleotides match TRBD1. The CDR3 contains 15 residues. Germline lookup yields CDR1 LNHDA and CDR2 SQIVND (reference sequence). V dropped 3 bases and J dropped 4; count of bases not matched to a gene: 6. The CDR3 reads CASSIGTGRAYGYTF. The CDR3 DNA reads as TGTGCCAGTAGTATTGGGACAGGGAGGGCCTATGGCTACACCTTC.

Many counts were recorded for this clonotype. This chain connects TRBV13 to TRBJ1-3; possible D gene TRBD1, 6 bases. Trimming took 7 bases from V and 0 from J, leaving 25 bases between them. Germline V gene lookup returns CDR1 PRHDT and CDR2 FYEKMQ (reference sequence). The CDR3 consists of 19 residues. CDR3 loop: CASISRGRREFISGNTIYF. DNA of the CDR3: TGTGCCAGCATCAGCAGGGGCCGTCGGGAGTTCATCTCTGGAAACACCATATATTTT.

The chain is built from TRBV6-1 and TRBJ2-5; D gene ambiguous. Trimming left V 7 bases short and J 5 bases short, with 17 bases between. The V gene's germline CDR1 is MNHNS and CDR2 SASEGT. The CDR3 spans 14 residues. CDR3 DNA sequence: TGTGCCAGCAACCCTTCCCCCCCCGGGGAGACCCAGTACTTC. This encodes CASNPSPPGETQYF.

The chain couples TRBV28 to TRBJ1-1; a weak D match, TRBD1 (5 bases). Germline-derived CDR1 and CDR2 are MDHEN and SYDVKM. The CDR3 length is 15 residues. Trimming shortened V by 7 bases and J by 5 bases, and 20 bases separated the two germline ends. CDR3 DNA: TGTGCCAGCACCCTATGGGGGGGAACGAGGACTGAAGCTTTCTTT. Translation gives CASTLWGGTRTEAFF.